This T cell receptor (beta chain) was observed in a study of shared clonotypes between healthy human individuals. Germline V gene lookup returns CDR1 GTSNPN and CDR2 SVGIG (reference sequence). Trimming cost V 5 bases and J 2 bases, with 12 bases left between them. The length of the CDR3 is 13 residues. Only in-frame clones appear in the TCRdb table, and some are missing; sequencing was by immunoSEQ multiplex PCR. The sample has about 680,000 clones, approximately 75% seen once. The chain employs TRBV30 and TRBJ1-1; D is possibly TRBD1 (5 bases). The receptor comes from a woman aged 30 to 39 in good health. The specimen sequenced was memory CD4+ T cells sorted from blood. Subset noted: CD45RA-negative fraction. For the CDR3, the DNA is TGTGCCTGGGAACTTCAGGGCAACACTGAAGCTTTCTTT. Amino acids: CAWELQGNTEAFF.